This entry describes one TCR beta chain. Its antigen specificity is not known. No base qualities exist here, and no much larger clone lies one base off it. Deletion took 1 base off V and 8 bases off J, with a span of 8 bases between the germline ends. The CDR3 holds 13 amino acids from the cysteine to the phenylalanine. Only the CDR3 region is kept as DNA, spanning 39 bases read in frame from base 1. As encoded in the germline V gene (reference sequence), CDR1 is LNHNV while CDR2 is YYDKDF. From each donor, a single peripheral blood sample of around 0.12 L on average was drawn into heparinised tubes. A BD FACSAria II and a panel including CD45RO, CCR7, CD25, CD127, CD95 and CD27 were used to sort naive, central memory, regulatory and stem cell-like memory CD4+ T cells. A purity above 98% was achieved for all sorted populations. PBMCs were separated immediately by Lymphoprep density gradient centrifugation and were stained directly, without being cultured. To minimize batch effects, samples were stained and sorted in pairs, one healthy donor with one patient per experiment.

All of the isolated RNA was reverse transcribed with the High Capacity cDNA Reverse Transcription Kit, so expressed TCRB transcripts were sequenced. Naive, central memory and regulatory T cell samples underwent deep immunoSEQ sequencing, averaging about 3.57 million total reads per sample. Sorted cells were lysed in RLT buffer, and RNA was extracted using DNase-treated RNeasy Micro or Mini kits according to cell number. Each cell subset was processed separately to prevent cross-contamination, with patient and healthy donor samples processed together. The immunoSEQ multiplex PCR was used to amplify TCRB sequences from cDNA, yielding 87-bp fragments that span the CDR3 region. Amplicons were sequenced on the Illumina HiSeq platform. As for the original processing: PCR bias was corrected computationally using synthetic template baselines, and reads within Hamming distance 2 were collapsed, with unmergeable singletons discarded. Reads were aligned to IMGT to assign V, D and J genes, CDR3 length, and insertions or deletions at six rearrangement sites. Within each subset, clonotype counts were normalized to the number of sorted cells before true diversity and Gini coefficients were calculated with the tcR R package. The overlap coefficient, calculated on TCRB nucleotide sequences, was used to quantify repertoire sharing. The table was pulled from immuneACCESS by TCRdb, which kept in-frame rearrangements only. Such tables lose some clones; where checked, under half of the loss comes from unresolved V genes, and the rest has no known cause. V and J calls and clone size are as listed in that table; D and trimming were resolved from the DNA. The sample table contains 250,000 to 350,000 clones; only one count was recorded for less than 15% of them. Together, the top ten hold 6.7% of the sample.

The data belong to a study of beta chain features in type 1 diabetes listed by TCRdb under 2018. In the study overall: No differences in mean age, gender distribution, total cell number or subset yield were found between patients and healthy donors. In the study, TCRB repertoires of sorted circulating CD4+ T cell subsets from recently diagnosed type 1 diabetes patients were compared with those of matched healthy donors. Across all samples, 107,917,701 sorted cells were examined, and cell number per subset correlated strongly with RNA yield. Whereas all 30 or so donors provided naive and central memory subsets, regulatory and stem cell-like memory subsets were isolated from just 8 patients and roughly 8 healthy donors. Summary of the overall study and its limitations: Because cDNA was sequenced instead of genomic DNA, activated cells with high expression could be over-represented, although the groups did not differ in activation or CD3 levels. Because small numbers of individuals were included in the HLA sub-analyses, any influence of HLA type on TCRB rearrangement was left unresolved. Type 1 diabetes patients showed a moderate but significant shortening of TCRB CDR3 length in all four CD4+ subsets. At VDJ recombination sites, patients with type 1 diabetes made fewer insertions and deleted more nucleotides, a pattern implying thymic rearrangement abnormalities. PCR may preferentially amplify shorter templates, but because patient and control samples were amplified and corrected together, any resulting skew would affect both groups equally. Naive, central memory and regulatory TCRB repertoires appeared more similar among patients than among healthy donors.

The chain joins TRBV15 to TRBJ1-4, with TRBD1 perhaps the D gene, on 5 matching bases. This TCR was sampled from a man aged 25-45 years in good health. The sample comprised central memory CD4+ T cells from blood. The CDR3 amino acid sequence is: CATSRVEGEKLFF. The bases are TGTGCCACCAGCAGAGTGGAGGGGGAAAAACTGTTTTTT.